This entry is about one TCR beta chain. What it binds is unknown. It was at deep level that the assay was run. Repertoires were generated with immunoSEQ multiplex PCR, while TCRdb's copy carries only in-frame clones and drops some. The table lists roughly 1 million clones, more than 60% of them singletons. The CDR3 length is 13 residues. Germline V gene lookup returns CDR1 SGHTA and CDR2 FQGTGA. With 6 bases removed from V and 6 bases from J, the gap between germline ends came to 14 bases. The data derive from a study of shared clonotypes between healthy human individuals. Study-wide points: Despite large depth, sorted-subset datasets appeared incompletely sequenced.

This receptor was obtained from a man aged 18 to 30 in good health. Material for sequencing was memory CD4+ T cells sorted from blood. As for subset: CD45RA-negative fraction. The chain recombines TRBV7-3 with TRBJ1-1; D uncertain. The CDR3 nucleotides read TGTGCCAGCAGTTCAAGCATGGTCGCTGAAGCTTTCTTT. Protein product: CASSSSMVAEAFF.